This T cell receptor beta chain was captured by sequencing in a study of identical twins. CDR1 is SNHLY and CDR2 is FYNNEI in the germline V gene. The CDR3 has 15 residues. Trimming took off 1 base at V and 1 base at J, with 9 bases between the two ends. TCRdb ran MiXCR on the 5' RACE reads and lists one entry per CDR3 protein. The sample lists just under 550,000 distinct CDR3 sequences; roughly 15% were seen once. General study points: Conclusions were drawn cross-sectionally by statistical analysis, without following the same donors. Invariant populations such as MAIT and iNKT cells could partly muddle zero-insertion analyses. Shared out-of-frame alpha sequences (those common to twins) showed excess low generation probability. Whereas memory repertoires showed no such difference, abundant cord blood beta clonotypes carried fewer insertions.

This clonotype was counted a few times. Its specificity is not known. These same data were also listed under a study on yellow fever vaccine responses in identical twins.

The TCR originated in a young woman in good health. What was sequenced was CD4+ T cells sorted from blood. The chain recombines TRBV2 with TRBJ2-3; perhaps D is TRBD1 or TRBD2 (5 bases each). The CDR3: CASSEGGWGTDTQYF. In DNA form, the CDR3 reads TGTGCCAGCAGTGAAGGGGGGTGGGGCACAGATACGCAGTATTTT.